This T cell receptor (beta chain) was obtained from a study of CD8+CD57+ T cells in acquired aplastic anemia. Overall study results and limits: Between patients and controls, over 25 CD8+ CDR3 sequences were found in common.

Genomic DNA, serving as template, underwent TCR beta VDJ and CDR3 profiling. TCRdb re-derived calls from the reads in MiXCR, one entry per CDR3 protein. This table holds some 410,000 distinct CDR3 sequences, approximately 70% found once. This clonotype was counted a few times. Its specificity is unknown. Germline assignment: CDR1 KGHDR and CDR2 SFDVKD. The V end lost 3 bases, the J end lost 6 bases, and 17 bases lay between the germline ends. The CDR3 length is 16 residues. The chain recombines TRBV24-1 with TRBJ2-1; no definite D call. This sequence originates from a human donor in good health, serving as a control. Material for sequencing was sorted CD4+, CD8+, or CD8+CD57+ T cells (not recorded which) from PBMCs. The CDR3 sequence: CATSDPGSPLGNEQFF. For the CDR3, the DNA is TGTGCCACCAGTGATCCCGGGTCGCCTCTTGGCAATGAGCAGTTCTTC.